The 21 T cell receptor beta chains below were found in one sample sequenced in a study of cytomegalovirus exposure and HLA in healthy donors. The primer mix had 60 Vbeta and 13 Jbeta primers. The repertoire was sequenced with immunoSEQ multiplex PCR; TCRdb's copy has only in-frame clones and lacks some. The profile shows roughly 130,000 clones, 70% to 85% of them singletons. What was sequenced was PBMCs. The receptor set was obtained from a woman aged 45-65 years in good health and CMV-seropositive.

The rearrangement joins TRBV7-3 to TRBJ1-2, with 7 bases fitting TRBD1. This CDR3 contains 14 residues. Germline V lookup: CDR1 SGHTA, CDR2 FQGTGA. The junction had 4 bases not matched to a gene; V was cut back by 6 bases and J by 0 bases. The CDR3 here is CASSPDRANYGYTF. The CDR3 DNA sequence: TGTGCCAGCAGTCCTGACAGGGCTAACTATGGCTACACCTTC.

The chain carries TRBV6-1 and TRBJ1-1, with 7 bases lining up with TRBD1. Germline CDR1 reads MNHNS; CDR2 reads SASEGT. Losses at the gene ends were 6 bases for V and 7 bases for J; bases not matched to a gene: 8. CDR3 length equals 13 residues. DNA of the CDR3: TGTGCCAGCAGCGGCGGGACAGCCTATGAAGCTTTCTTT. Protein sequence: CASSGGTAYEAFF.

This chain's CDR3 is CASSKGQGLLSGANVLTF. The CDR3 region has the DNA TGCGCCAGCAGCAAGGGACAGGGGCTGCTCTCTGGGGCCAACGTCCTGACTTTC. This sequence joins TRBV5-1 and TRBJ2-6, with 10 bases aligning to TRBD1. V lost 4 bases, J lost 0 bases, and 7 bases stayed unmatched. Germline V gene lookup returns CDR1 SGHRS and CDR2 YFSETQ. This CDR3 has 18 amino acids.

The gene calls are TRBV7-6 and TRBJ1-4, with D maybe TRBD1 (5 bases). Germline V CDR1 and CDR2: SGHVS, FNYEAQ. The CDR3 is 15 amino acids. V lost 2 bases and J 6 bases, leaving 13 bases between the germline ends. The CDR3 sequence: CASSLRGGRHEKLFF. In DNA, the CDR3 is TGTGCCAGCAGCTTAAGGGGTGGGAGGCATGAAAAACTGTTTTTT.

V and J are TRBV7-3 and TRBJ2-1; 8 bases line up with TRBD1. The CDR3 extends over 15 amino acids. With V trimmed by 2 bases and J by 5 bases, 5 bases remained unmatched. CDR1 is SGHTA and CDR2 is FQGTGA in the germline V gene. The CDR3 here is CASSLQGADNNEQFF. For the CDR3, the DNA is TGTGCCAGCAGCTTACAGGGGGCGGACAACAATGAGCAGTTCTTC. Supplemented by reference TRBV7-3 and TRBJ2-1, the full variable domain reads GAGVSQTPSNKVTEKGKYVELRCDPISGHTALYWYRQSLGQGPEFLIYFQGTGAADDSGLPNDRFFAVRPEGSVSTLKIQRTERGDSAVYLCASSLQGADNNEQFFGPGTRLTVL.

This clone was counted between two and nine times. This chain links TRBV7-9 with TRBJ2-6; TRBD2 might be the D (7 bases). CDR1 and CDR2 from the germline V gene are SEHNR and FQNEAQ (reference sequence). Trimming took off 2 bases at V and 3 bases at J, with 14 bases between the two ends. This CDR3 is built from 17 residues. Here the CDR3 DNA reads TGTGCCAGCAGCTTAACAGGAGGGGGGGTTGGGGCCAACGTCCTGACTTTC. This codes for CASSLTGGGVGANVLTF.

The sample holds one count of this clone. The J gene is TRBJ1-4, the V gene TRBV29-1; 9 nucleotides match TRBD1. Looked up from germline, CDR1 is SQVTM and CDR2 is ANQGSEA. CDR3 length: 12 residues. J was trimmed by 7 bases and V by 4 bases; bases with no gene match: 1. The CDR3 loop reads CSVVQGAEKLFF. The CDR3 bases are TGCAGCGTTGTACAGGGGGCTGAAAAACTGTTTTTT.

This clone has more than one count but fewer than ten. This chain connects TRBV9 to TRBJ2-3; 8 bases line up with TRBD2. The CDR3 runs to 15 residues. The germline CDR1 and CDR2 sequences are SGDLS and YYNGEE. V lost 4 bases and J lost 7; bases outside the gene matches: 11. CDR3 coding DNA: TGTGCCAGCAGCTCGTCTTCGGGGGGGCTAAATACGCAGTATTTT. Protein: CASSSSSGGLNTQYF.

The chain combines TRBV2 with TRBJ2-1; 8 bases are shared with TRBD1. The CDR3 contains 14 residues. CDR1 SNHLY and CDR2 FYNNEI come from the germline V gene. V dropped 5 bases and J dropped 3; count of bases not matched to a gene: 3. As DNA, the CDR3 is TGTGCCAGCAGTCGGACAGGGAGCTACAATGAGCAGTTCTTC. Amino acid sequence: CASSRTGSYNEQFF.

This clone has a single count. This chain uses TRBV5-4 with TRBJ2-7, with 8 positions matching TRBD1. CDR1 is SGHNT and CDR2 is YYREEE in the germline V gene (reference sequence). Trimming took 4 bases from V and 2 from J; bases not matched to a gene: 8. The CDR3 totals 15 residues. The CDR3: CASSLPGQAAYEQYF. DNA of the CDR3: TGTGCCAGCAGCCTTCCGGGACAGGCCGCCTACGAGCAGTACTTC.

The chain couples TRBV6-5 to TRBJ2-7, with D possibly matching TRBD1 (6 bases). The CDR3 runs 15 residues. Trimming pared 0 bases from V and 3 bases from J, leaving 12 bases between. Germline loops: CDR1 MNHEY, CDR2 SVGAGI. Here the CDR3 DNA reads TGTGCCAGCAGTTACTCGTCAGGGGCATACTACGAGCAGTACTTC. This translates into CASSYSSGAYYEQYF.

V and J are TRBV7-3 and TRBJ2-5; 7 nucleotides line up with TRBD2. J was trimmed by 1 base and V by 4 bases; bases with no gene match: 6. CDR3 size: 15 residues. Germline V CDR1 and CDR2: SGHTA, FQGTGA. Written as DNA, the CDR3 is TGTGCCAGCAGCTGGGGGGGGAGATTCCAAGAGACCCAGTACTTC. This sequence encodes CASSWGGRFQETQYF.

The chain links TRBV30 to TRBJ1-3, with a weak D call TRBD1 (5 bases). V was trimmed by 4 bases and J by 0 bases, leaving 10 bases between them. Germline assignment: CDR1 GTSNPN and CDR2 SVGIG (reference sequence). The CDR3 sequence is 14 residues long. CDR3 in DNA: TGTGCCTGGAACCTCAGGGTCTCTGGAAACACCATATATTTT. It specifies CAWNLRVSGNTIYF.

The chain employs TRBV6-1 and TRBJ2-5; the match to TRBD1 covers 9 bases. The ends lost 1 base at V and 3 bases at J; junction bases unmatched: 6. Germline V gives CDR1 MNHNS, CDR2 SASEGT. The CDR3 is 16 amino acids. The CDR3 sequence: CASSEVRGQGKETQYF. The CDR3 coding sequence is TGTGCCAGCAGTGAAGTCCGGGGACAGGGAAAAGAGACCCAGTACTTC.

This rearrangement joins TRBV5-5 to TRBJ1-4, with a tentative D call TRBD1 (5 bases). V was cut by 0 bases and J by 13 bases, with 13 bases left in between. The CDR3 runs 13 residues. Germline V gene data show CDR1 as SGHKS and CDR2 as YYEKEE (reference sequence). In nucleotides, the CDR3 is TGTGCCAGCAGCTTGGCCGCAGGGTCGGGACTGTTTTTT. Its protein product is CASSLAAGSGLFF. Filled out from reference TRBV5-5 and TRBJ1-4, the complete variable domain reads DAGVTQSPTHLIKTRGQQVTLRCSPISGHKSVSWYQQVLGQGPQFIFQYYEKEERGRGNFPDRFSARQFPNYSSELNVNALLLGDSALYLCASSLAAGSGLFFGSGTQLSVL.

The genes are TRBV14 and TRBJ2-4, with a weak D call TRBD2 (5 bases). This CDR3 is built from 16 residues. Looked up from germline, CDR1 is SGHDN and CDR2 is FVKESK. Deletions cut 0 bases from V and 3 bases from J, with 12 bases between. CDR3 residues: CASSQDQRVGKNIQYF. In nucleotides, the CDR3 is TGTGCCAGCAGCCAAGACCAGAGGGTTGGCAAAAACATTCAGTACTTC.

The J gene is TRBJ1-6, the V gene TRBV5-4; 9 nucleotides line up with TRBD1. The V segment lost 2 bases and the J segment 7 bases; nucleotides outside the gene matches: 7. This CDR3 has 16 residues. CDR1 is SGHNT, CDR2 YYREEE, per germline (reference sequence). Here the CDR3 DNA reads TGTGCCAGCAGCTTTCCGACAGGGGGTACGAATTCACCCCTCCACTTT. Translation gives CASSFPTGGTNSPLHF.

The V gene is TRBV6-6, the J gene TRBJ2-1; no definite D call. Germline assignment: CDR1 MNHNY and CDR2 SVGAGI (reference sequence). The CDR3 runs to 15 residues. V was pared by 0 bases and J by 0 bases, with 6 bases between. The CDR3 sequence: CASSYSPSSYNEQFF. The CDR3 DNA reads as TGTGCCAGCAGTTACTCACCTAGCTCCTACAATGAGCAGTTCTTC.

This chain links TRBV5-1 with TRBJ1-2; a weak D match, TRBD1 (6 bases). V was cut by 0 bases and J by 0 bases, with 18 bases left in between. From germline, CDR1 is SGHRS and CDR2 YFSETQ. This CDR3 has 18 amino acids. The CDR3 region is CASSLVGSAQGPNYGYTF. The CDR3 nucleotides are TGCGCCAGCAGCTTGGTCGGTTCGGCCCAGGGGCCTAACTATGGCTACACCTTC. Drawing the rest from reference TRBV5-1 and TRBJ1-2, the complete variable domain is KAGVTQTPRYLIKTRGQQVTLSCSPISGHRSVSWYQQTPGQGLQFLFEYFSETQRNKGNFPGRFSGRQFSNSRSEMNVSTLELGDSALYLCASSLVGSAQGPNYGYTFGSGTRLTVV.

The V and J genes are TRBV19 and TRBJ2-1; 11 nucleotides match TRBD2. Germline CDR1 and CDR2: LNHDA and SQIVND (reference sequence). This CDR3 spans 17 amino acids. Trimming removed 3 bases from V and 9 bases from J; junction bases left unmatched: 13. CDR3 sequence: CASSISIYASGGLEQFF. As DNA, the CDR3 is TGTGCCAGTAGTATTTCTATTTACGCTAGCGGGGGGCTTGAGCAGTTCTTC.

The CDR3 here is CASTIGLAQSNEKLFF. DNA for the CDR3: TGTGCCAGCACGATTGGACTGGCACAGTCTAATGAAAAACTGTTTTTT. V and J are TRBV28 and TRBJ1-4; D is ambiguous. Germline assignment: CDR1 MDHEN and CDR2 SYDVKM. CDR3 size: 16 residues. V gave up 7 bases and J gave up 3 bases, with 18 bases separating them.